This passage covers 6 T cell receptor beta chains from one sample sequenced in a study of OX40 agonist ivuxolimab in advanced cancers. Libraries were built with the immunoSEQ multiplex PCR assay. Held by TCRdb, this immuneACCESS table contains in-frame sequences only and omits some clones. Under half of the omission traces to an unresolved V gene where checked; the cause of the rest is unknown. In all, the sample holds tens of thousands of clones, and 70% to 90% of those were seen once. The biggest ten clones account for 34% of the sample. The sequencing used CD4+ or CD8+ T cells sorted from blood, collected in a trial of the OX40 agonist ivuxolimab. The receptors come from an adult with an advanced solid tumor such as melanoma, head and neck, liver or kidney cancer.

The chain uses TRBV7-6 and TRBJ2-7, with 7 bases lining up with TRBD1. In germline, CDR1 is SGHVS, CDR2 FNYEAQ. The CDR3 length is 14 residues. After removal of 5 bases from V and 4 bases from J, the junction contained 8 bases not matched to a gene. For the CDR3, the DNA is TGTGCCAGCAGCGCGACAGGGTATACTTACGAGCAGTACTTC. Translation gives CASSATGYTYEQYF.

V gene TRBV13 combines with J gene TRBJ1-2; TRBD1 matches 9 bases. The CDR3 is 16 amino acids. From germline, CDR1 is PRHDT and CDR2 FYEKMQ (reference sequence). Unmatched junction bases numbered 7, after V lost 0 bases and J lost 5 bases. The CDR3 DNA reads as TGTGCCAGCAGCTTAGGTGGGACAGGGAGTCTGTATGGCTACACCTTC. This codes for CASSLGGTGSLYGYTF.

This clone was counted a few times. This chain links TRBV2 with TRBJ2-1, with TRBD2 identical over 11 bases. This CDR3 has 15 amino acids. Looked up from germline, CDR1 is SNHLY and CDR2 is FYNNEI. Trimming took 6 bases from V and 7 from J; bases not matched to a gene: 8. The CDR3 sequence: CASSLEGTSGNEQFF. The CDR3 region has the DNA TGTGCCAGCAGCTTAGAGGGGACTAGCGGTAATGAGCAGTTCTTC.

The rearrangement joins TRBV5-5 to TRBJ1-1, with unresolved D. V lost 4 bases and J 1 base, leaving 17 bases between the germline ends. Per the germline V gene, CDR1 is SGHKS and CDR2 is YYEKEE (reference sequence). This CDR3 region has 16 residues. CDR3 region: CASSPLTQLGNTEAFF. The CDR3, as DNA: TGTGCCAGCAGCCCTCTTACACAGTTGGGGAACACTGAAGCTTTCTTT.

This chain uses TRBV27 with TRBJ1-5; a possible D gene is TRBD1 (5 bases). The CDR3 covers 15 residues. Germline V gene data show CDR1 as MNHEY and CDR2 as SMNVEV (reference sequence). The V end was cut by 3 bases, the J end by 9 bases, with 18 bases between. The CDR3 nucleotides are TGTGCCAGCAGTTTGGGGGAGGAGGGTGGGTGGCCCCAGCATTTT. The encoded protein is CASSLGEEGGWPQHF.

The chain recombines TRBV28 with TRBJ1-5; D remains unclear. The length of the CDR3 is 17 residues. Per the germline V gene, CDR1 is MDHEN and CDR2 is SYDVKM. V lost 1 base and J 0 bases, leaving 13 bases between the germline ends. The CDR3 DNA sequence: TGTGCCAGCAGTTTATTCTCCAGGCTAGATAGCAATCAGCCCCAGCATTTT. Translating gives CASSLFSRLDSNQPQHF.